Listed here are 10 T cell receptor beta chains from one sample, sequenced in a study of shared clonotypes between healthy human individuals (dated by TCRdb to about 2020). CD8 naive samples consisted of CD45RO-negative cells that were positively selected for CCR7, yielding a CD45RA+CCR7+ population without TemRA cells. The library was generated by the immunoSEQ multiplex PCR assay. In its TCRdb copy, this immuneACCESS table keeps in-frame sequences only and misses some clones. Where compared with another copy, unresolved V genes explain less than half of these, and the others have no known cause. Here the sample has hundreds of thousands of clones; roughly 92% occur a single time. The top ten constitute 20% to 30% of the sample. Sequenced: naive CD8+ T cells sorted from blood. The cell subset or site label of this sample denotes: CD45RA+CCR7+. The source of these receptors is a man aged 25-45 years in good health.

J is TRBJ2-3 and V is TRBV7-9, with D possibly being TRBD1 (6 bases). The CDR3 contains 15 residues. Germline V gene lookup returns CDR1 SEHNR and CDR2 FQNEAQ (reference sequence). V lost 5 bases, J lost 2 bases, and 14 bases lay in between. The CDR3 DNA follows: TGTGCCAGCAGCCCAATGACAGGACTCACAGATACGCAGTATTTT. This sequence encodes CASSPMTGLTDTQYF.

The rearrangement links TRBV5-6 to TRBJ2-1; D ambiguous. Germline V gives CDR1 SGHDT, CDR2 YYEEEE. Trimming left V 6 bases short and J 0 bases short, with 16 bases between. This CDR3 has 16 residues. CDR3 coding DNA: TGTGCCAGCATGAACTTGGGGTCAAGCTCCTACAATGAGCAGTTCTTC. It translates to CASMNLGSSSYNEQFF.

The chain couples TRBV28 to TRBJ1-4; D not certain. Germline V gene sequence: CDR1 MDHEN, CDR2 SYDVKM. The V end lost 1 base, the J end lost 3 bases, and 6 bases lay between the germline ends. CDR3 length equals 14 residues. The CDR3 nucleotides are TGTGCCAGCAGTTTATATAGGTCTAATGAAAAACTGTTTTTT. Translating it yields CASSLYRSNEKLFF.

This chain joins TRBV9 and TRBJ2-1, with unresolved D. With 0 bases removed from V and 0 bases from J, the gap between germline ends came to 10 bases. The CDR3 runs to 16 residues. The germline V gene encodes CDR1 SGDLS and CDR2 YYNGEE. The CDR3: CASSVGVVSSYNEQFF. CDR3 in DNA: TGTGCCAGCAGCGTAGGGGTGGTGAGCTCCTACAATGAGCAGTTCTTC.

This chain joins TRBV7-3 and TRBJ1-1; weak D call: TRBD1 (5 bases). The germline V and J ends were trimmed by 3 bases and 5 bases, with 19 bases remaining between them. Germline assignment: CDR1 SGHTA and CDR2 FQGTGA. There are 16 residues in the CDR3. CDR3 sequence: CASSLVGADSETEAFF. CDR3 bases: TGTGCCAGCAGCTTGGTAGGGGCGGACTCAGAAACTGAAGCTTTCTTT. The variable domain in full, with the rest retrieved from reference TRBV7-3 and TRBJ1-1, is GAGVSQTPSNKVTEKGKYVELRCDPISGHTALYWYRQSLGQGPEFLIYFQGTGAADDSGLPNDRFFAVRPEGSVSTLKIQRTERGDSAVYLCASSLVGADSETEAFFGQGTRLTVV.

The genes are TRBV5-1 and TRBJ2-1, with 12 positions matching TRBD2. Trimming took 2 bases from V and 8 from J; bases not matched to a gene: 8. The germline V gene has CDR1 SGHRS and CDR2 YFSETQ. This CDR3 region has 16 residues. The CDR3 DNA reads as TGCGCCAGCAGCTTTCCTCCTAGCGGGAGGGCCGATGAGCAGTTCTTC. This translates into CASSFPPSGRADEQFF. Variable domain in full (rest from reference TRBV5-1 and TRBJ2-1): KAGVTQTPRYLIKTRGQQVTLSCSPISGHRSVSWYQQTPGQGLQFLFEYFSETQRNKGNFPGRFSGRQFSNSRSEMNVSTLELGDSALYLCASSFPPSGRADEQFFGPGTRLTVL.

The V gene is TRBV4-3, the J gene TRBJ2-7, with a tentative D call TRBD2 (6 bases). V was trimmed by 5 bases and J by 1 base, leaving 15 bases between them. The CDR3 is 15 amino acids. CDR1 is LGHNA, CDR2 YSLEER, per germline. The DNA for the CDR3 is TGCGCCAGCAGCAAAAACTCCGGGAGATCCTACGAGCAGTACTTC. Encoded protein: CASSKNSGRSYEQYF.

The chain combines TRBV5-1 with TRBJ1-4; D gene uncertain. V lost 1 base, J lost 0 bases, and 16 bases lay in between. The CDR3 runs 18 residues. Germline V CDR1 and CDR2: SGHRS, YFSETQ. CDR3 sequence reads: CASSLRPRTETTNEKLFF. Written as DNA, the CDR3 is TGCGCCAGCAGCTTGAGACCCCGGACGGAAACAACTAATGAAAAACTGTTTTTT.

The chain combines TRBV7-9 with TRBJ2-1; 7 bases align to TRBD1. J was trimmed by 4 bases and V by 5 bases; bases with no gene match: 14. The CDR3 spans 17 residues. Germline loops: CDR1 SEHNR, CDR2 FQNEAQ (reference sequence). As DNA, the CDR3 is TGTGCCAGCAGCCTCGACCAGGGGACAGTAGCTTACAATGAGCAGTTCTTC. Translating gives CASSLDQGTVAYNEQFF.

The chain has TRBV6-5 and TRBJ1-1; no reliable D call. This CDR3 comprises 15 residues. V lost 6 bases, J lost 1 base, and 15 bases lay in between. Germline V gene lookup returns CDR1 MNHEY and CDR2 SVGAGI. The CDR3 sequence: CASSTRRGPNTEAFF. The CDR3 DNA reads as TGTGCCAGCAGCACCCGACGCGGCCCGAACACTGAAGCTTTCTTT.